The rows below give T cell receptor beta chains drawn from one sample of a study of blood T cell repertoires in COVID-19. Sequenced by immunoSEQ multiplex PCR; TCRdb stores in-frame clones only, minus some. This sample has roughly 99,000 clones, with approximately 90% found just once. The sequenced sample consisted of peripheral blood. These TCRs come from a man aged 50-60 years with active or convalescent COVID-19. Both conserved end residues are part of each CDR3. D genes are given only for firm matches. Some rows mark clone size as missing; the rest say once, few, many or name a class of expanded clone.

d_gene: .; j_gene: TRBJ1-1; abundance: .; v_gene: TRBV9; CDR3aa: CASSVARGNTEAFF; CDR3nt: TGTGCCAGCAGCGTAGCTAGGGGGAACACTGAAGCTTTCTTT
d_gene: TRBD1; j_gene: TRBJ2-1; abundance: .; v_gene: TRBV5-1; CDR3aa: CASSFRQGGVGEQFF; CDR3nt: TGCGCCAGCAGCTTCCGACAGGGTGGGGTAGGTGAGCAGTTCTTC
d_gene: TRBD2; j_gene: TRBJ2-2; abundance: .; v_gene: TRBV3-1/TRBV3-2; CDR3aa: CASSPPGLAGGGTGELFF; CDR3nt: TGTGCCAGCAGCCCCCCGGGACTAGCGGGAGGGGGCACCGGGGAGCTGTTTTTT
d_gene: .; j_gene: TRBJ2-7; abundance: .; v_gene: TRBV21-1; CDR3aa: CASNAGATYEQYF; CDR3nt: TGTGCCAGCAACGCAGGGGCGACCTACGAGCAGTACTTC
d_gene: .; j_gene: TRBJ1-2; abundance: .; v_gene: TRBV19; CDR3aa: CASSFSLGGNYGYTF; CDR3nt: TGTGCCAGTAGTTTCAGTTTAGGCGGGAACTATGGCTACACCTTC
d_gene: TRBD2; j_gene: TRBJ2-1; abundance: .; v_gene: TRBV19; CDR3aa: CASSISTSGQNEQFF; CDR3nt: TGTGCCAGTAGTATCTCGACTAGCGGGCAGAATGAGCAGTTCTTC
d_gene: .; j_gene: TRBJ2-5; abundance: .; v_gene: TRBV28; CDR3aa: CASSMTAQETQYF; CDR3nt: TGTGCCAGCAGTATGACAGCTCAAGAGACCCAGTACTTC
d_gene: TRBD2; j_gene: TRBJ2-3; abundance: .; v_gene: TRBV6-5; CDR3aa: CAVAGGSADTQYF; CDR3nt: TGTGCCGTAGCGGGAGGGTCCGCTGATACGCAGTATTTT
d_gene: TRBD1; j_gene: TRBJ1-1; abundance: .; v_gene: TRBV5-1; CDR3aa: CASSAGQGARNTEAFF; CDR3nt: TGCGCCAGCAGCGCCGGACAGGGGGCGAGGAACACTGAAGCTTTCTTT
d_gene: .; j_gene: TRBJ1-1; abundance: .; v_gene: TRBV11-3; CDR3aa: CADNVSTEAFF; CDR3nt: TGTGCCGACAATGTTAGCACTGAAGCTTTCTTT
d_gene: TRBD1; j_gene: TRBJ2-7; abundance: .; v_gene: TRBV18; CDR3aa: CASSHAAGQGVSYEQYF; CDR3nt: TGTGCCAGCTCACACGCGGCCGGACAGGGGGTATCCTACGAGCAGTACTTC
d_gene: TRBD2; j_gene: TRBJ2-2; abundance: .; v_gene: TRBV5-1; CDR3aa: CASSSLGGRGPTGELFF; CDR3nt: TGCGCCAGCAGCTCCCTGGGCGGGAGAGGCCCCACCGGGGAGCTGTTTTTT
d_gene: .; j_gene: TRBJ1-1; abundance: .; v_gene: TRBV7-9; CDR3aa: CASSLGYTGTEAFF; CDR3nt: TGTGCCAGCAGCTTAGGTTATACGGGGACTGAAGCTTTCTTT
d_gene: TRBD2; j_gene: TRBJ2-7; abundance: once; v_gene: TRBV19; CDR3aa: CASSIAGGSGYEQYF; CDR3nt: TGTGCCAGTAGTATAGCGGGGGGAAGTGGCTACGAGCAGTACTTC
d_gene: .; j_gene: TRBJ1-5; abundance: once; v_gene: TRBV29-1; CDR3aa: CSAWNGGFDQPQHF; CDR3nt: TGCAGCGCATGGAACGGGGGGTTTGATCAGCCCCAGCATTTT
d_gene: TRBD1; j_gene: TRBJ1-2; abundance: .; v_gene: TRBV6-5; CDR3aa: CASSYSPGTGGNGYTF; CDR3nt: TGTGCCAGCAGTTACTCGCCCGGGACAGGGGGCAATGGCTACACCTTC